The 20 T cell receptor beta chains below all came from one sample that was sequenced in a study of vaccination effects on CD4 cells after COVID-19. Subsequent to a culture period of under 11 days, CD4+ T cells were isolated. No antigens are known for them. Libraries were prepared by immunoSEQ multiplex PCR; TCRdb keeps only in-frame clonotypes and omits some of them. The sample includes 65,000 to 80,000 clones, 70% to 80% of them seen just once. The sample was CD4+ T cells from PBMCs cultured without peptide, taken before COVID-19 vaccination. The receptors stem from a human donor who received a COVID-19 vaccine.

This clone was counted between two and nine times. The chain joins TRBV5-1 to TRBJ2-2; D is undetermined. Trimming stripped 3 bases from V and 0 bases from J, with 9 bases between. This CDR3 is 15 amino acids long. Germline assignment: CDR1 SGHRS and CDR2 YFSETQ. The CDR3 DNA sequence: TGCGCCAGCAGCTGGCACCTCCCGAACACCGGGGAGCTGTTTTTT. Encoded protein: CASSWHLPNTGELFF.

The chain has TRBV9 and TRBJ2-3; D unresolved. The CDR3 has 15 amino acids. The germline V gene has CDR1 SGDLS and CDR2 YYNGEE. Trimming took 4 bases from V and 0 from J, leaving 12 bases between them. The CDR3 DNA reads TGTGCCAGCAGCACAAACAGTATTAGCACAGATACGCAGTATTTT. This translates into CASSTNSISTDTQYF.

The chain joins TRBV5-8 to TRBJ2-3, with 11 bases fitting TRBD2. Germline values: CDR1 SGHTS, CDR2 YDEGEE. The CDR3 is 14 residues long. The junction had 6 bases not matched to a gene; V was cut back by 8 bases and J by 4 bases. CDR3 in DNA: TGTGCCAGTCCTACTAGCGGGGGCGCAGATACGCAGTATTTT. Encoded protein: CASPTSGGADTQYF.

The CDR3 nucleotides are TGTGCCAGCTCACCACCGAGGGGAGCCACAGATACGCAGTATTTT. This gives the protein CASSPPRGATDTQYF. The genes are TRBV18 and TRBJ2-3, with D perhaps TRBD1 or TRBD2 (5 bases each). The germline CDR1 and CDR2 sequences are KGHSH and LQKENI. V was cut by 0 bases and J by 2 bases, with 9 bases left in between. The CDR3 is 15 residues long.

The V and J genes are TRBV11-2 and TRBJ2-5; D is ambiguous. The CDR3 extends over 12 amino acids. Trimming took off 3 bases at V and 9 bases at J, with 11 bases between the two ends. Germline V CDR1 and CDR2: SGHAT, FQNNGV. CDR3 protein: CASSFLNRAQYF. DNA for the CDR3: TGTGCCAGCAGCTTCTTAAATCGGGCCCAGTACTTC.

The count of this clone is one. V is TRBV11-2 and J is TRBJ1-2; no firm D call. V was clipped by 7 bases and J by 2 bases, with 14 bases between them. Germline values: CDR1 SGHAT, CDR2 FQNNGV. The CDR3 covers 14 residues. CDR3 loop: CASTLSDTNYGYTF. The CDR3 DNA follows: TGTGCCAGCACCCTCTCCGACACCAACTATGGCTACACCTTC.

This rearrangement joins TRBV7-2 to TRBJ2-4; 8 bases align to TRBD2. The CDR3 runs 14 residues. Germline V CDR1 and CDR2: SGHTA, FQGNSA. V was clipped by 3 bases and J by 9 bases; unmatched bases: 7. The DNA of the CDR3 is TGTGCCAGCAGCTTCGGGGGGGCCGGGGGCATTCAGTACTTC. Its protein is CASSFGGAGGIQYF.

The chain carries TRBV6-2 or TRBV6-3 and TRBJ2-1; 8 bases agree with TRBD2. The CDR3 extends over 18 amino acids. CDR1 MNHEY and CDR2 SVGEGT come from the germline V gene. Trimming at V came to 0 bases and at J to 3 bases, leaving 10 bases not matched to a gene. Here the CDR3 reads CASSYSKWTSLLYNEQFF. The CDR3 DNA follows: TGTGCCAGCAGTTACTCGAAGTGGACTAGCCTTCTCTACAATGAGCAGTTCTTC.

This chain connects TRBV11-1 to TRBJ2-5; tentatively, D is TRBD1 (6 bases). V shed 3 bases and J shed 5 bases, with 10 bases lying between them. The germline gives CDR1 SGHAT, CDR2 FQDESV (reference sequence). This CDR3 spans 13 amino acids. This CDR3 reads CASSFTGLETQYF. CDR3 coding DNA: TGTGCCAGCAGCTTCACAGGGTTGGAGACCCAGTACTTC.

The V and J genes are TRBV6-5 and TRBJ1-5; D ambiguous. Trimming took off 9 bases at V and 2 bases at J, with 17 bases between the two ends. The CDR3 runs 15 residues. Germline CDR1 MNHEY, CDR2 SVGAGI. CDR3 in amino acids: CASESQVRGNQPQHF. In nucleotides, the CDR3 is TGTGCCAGTGAGTCTCAGGTTCGTGGCAATCAGCCCCAGCATTTT.

The V gene is TRBV5-1, the J gene TRBJ1-4; TRBD1 is a possible D gene (5 bases). Germline-derived CDR1 and CDR2 are SGHRS and YFSETQ. The V gene lost 3 bases and the J gene lost 8 bases, with 23 bases spanning the gap. There are 17 residues in the CDR3. The CDR3 protein is CASSSQGLQARNEKLFF. For the CDR3, the DNA is TGCGCCAGCAGCTCGCAGGGACTGCAGGCGAGGAACGAAAAACTGTTTTTT.

This rearrangement joins TRBV28 to TRBJ2-1; D unresolved. Trimming stripped 3 bases from V and 9 bases from J, with 12 bases between. The germline V gene encodes CDR1 MDHEN and CDR2 SYDVKM. The CDR3 length is 13 residues. The CDR3 bases are TGTGCCAGCAGTTTCACGGTTGCCCCTGAGCAGTTCTTC. Amino acid sequence: CASSFTVAPEQFF. The whole variable domain, filled in from reference TRBV28 and TRBJ2-1, reads DVKVTQSSRYLVKRTGEKVFLECVQDMDHENMFWYRQDPGLGLRLIYFSYDVKMKEKGDIPEGYSVSREKKERFSLILESASTNQTSMYLCASSFTVAPEQFFGPGTRLTVL.

The rearrangement joins TRBV2 to TRBJ1-5; D is unclear. The CDR3 has 15 residues. The ends were cut back, 2 bases at V and 6 bases at J, with 14 bases in the middle. Looked up from germline, CDR1 is SNHLY and CDR2 is FYNNEI. CDR3 bases: TGTGCCAGCAGTGAAACTGATAGGGTCTCTCAGCCCCAGCATTTT. This sequence encodes CASSETDRVSQPQHF. The entire variable domain, with the rest obtained from reference TRBV2 and TRBJ1-5, is as follows: EPEVTQTPSHQVTQMGQEVILRCVPISNHLYFYWYRQILGQKVEFLVSFYNNEISEKSEIFDDQFSVERPDGSNFTLKIRSTKLEDSAMYFCASSETDRVSQPQHFGDGTRLSIL.

The chain couples TRBV3-1 (or the pseudogene TRBV3-2) to TRBJ2-2, with 8 bases lining up with TRBD1. The CDR3 is made up of 16 amino acids. From germline, CDR1 is LGHDT and CDR2 YNNKEL (reference sequence). The ends lost 4 bases at V and 5 bases at J; junction bases unmatched: 9. CDR3 in amino acids: CASSRPQGARTGELFF. CDR3 sequence (DNA): TGTGCCAGCAGCCGCCCCCAGGGGGCGCGGACCGGGGAGCTGTTTTTT.

The chain joins TRBV6-6 to TRBJ1-6; 7 bases align to TRBD1. V lost 5 bases to trimming and J lost 6 bases; unmatched junction nucleotides: 10. Germline V gene sequence: CDR1 MNHNY, CDR2 SVGAGI (reference sequence). This CDR3 contains 16 residues. The CDR3 is CASSTPGGSPNSPLHF. The CDR3, as DNA: TGTGCCAGCAGTACCCCAGGGGGTTCACCTAATTCACCCCTCCACTTT.

The chain carries TRBV7-2 and TRBJ1-2; perhaps TRBD1 as D (5 bases). Germline CDR1 and CDR2: SGHTA and FQGNSA. This CDR3 is 16 amino acids long. Trimming left V 5 bases short and J 0 bases short, with 16 bases between. The CDR3 loop is CASSLRRTPANYGYTF. CDR3 nucleotides: TGTGCCAGCAGCCTGAGACGGACACCCGCTAACTATGGCTACACCTTC.

J is TRBJ1-2 and V is TRBV19, with no clear D. V lost 2 bases, J lost 2 bases, and 9 bases lay in between. The CDR3 has 14 residues. CDR1 is LNHDA, CDR2 SQIVND, per germline (reference sequence). The CDR3 is CASSIPPGNYGYTF. The CDR3 DNA sequence: TGTGCCAGTAGTATACCCCCGGGCAACTATGGCTACACCTTC.

This chain connects TRBV7-9 to TRBJ2-7, with no clear D. Germline V gene sequence: CDR1 SEHNR, CDR2 FQNEAQ (reference sequence). The CDR3 is 12 residues long. Trimming removed 5 bases from V and 3 bases from J, with 8 bases in between. The CDR3 DNA sequence: TGTGCCAGCAGCCGATCGGTCTACGAGCAGTACGTC. Translation: CASSRSVYEQYV.

The rearrangement links TRBV6-2 or TRBV6-3 to TRBJ2-5; TRBD2 matches at 12 bases. The CDR3 extends over 17 amino acids. Losses at the gene ends were 6 bases for V and 0 bases for J; bases not matched to a gene: 8. Per the germline V gene, CDR1 is MNHEY and CDR2 is SVGEGT. CDR3 loop: CASSRRLAGADQETQYF. CDR3 bases: TGTGCCAGCAGCCGAAGACTAGCGGGGGCTGACCAAGAGACCCAGTACTTC.

This rearrangement joins TRBV19 to TRBJ1-2, with a tentative D call TRBD1 (6 bases). Trimming removed 8 bases at V and 1 base at J, with 17 bases between. Germline V gene data show CDR1 as LNHDA and CDR2 as SQIVND (reference sequence). The CDR3 is 15 amino acids. The CDR3 sequence is CASRGRTVLNYGYTF. CDR3 in DNA: TGTGCCAGTCGTGGAAGGACAGTTCTTAACTATGGCTACACCTTC.